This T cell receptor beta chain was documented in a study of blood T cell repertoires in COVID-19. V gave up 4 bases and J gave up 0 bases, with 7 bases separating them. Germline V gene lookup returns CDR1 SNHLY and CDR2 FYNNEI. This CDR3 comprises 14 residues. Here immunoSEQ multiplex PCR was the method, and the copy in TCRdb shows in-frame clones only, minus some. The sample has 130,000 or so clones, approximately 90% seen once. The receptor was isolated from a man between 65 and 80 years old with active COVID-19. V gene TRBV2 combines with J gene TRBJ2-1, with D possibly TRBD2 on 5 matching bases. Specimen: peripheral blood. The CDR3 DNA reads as TGTGCCAGCAGTGCGGCGGGCTCCTACAATGAGCAGTTCTTC. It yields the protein CASSAAGSYNEQFF. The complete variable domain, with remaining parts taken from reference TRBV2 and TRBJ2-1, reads EPEVTQTPSHQVTQMGQEVILRCVPISNHLYFYWYRQILGQKVEFLVSFYNNEISEKSEIFDDQFSVERPDGSNFTLKIRSTKLEDSAMYFCASSAAGSYNEQFFGPGTRLTVL.